Below, 8 T cell receptor beta chains from the same sample are listed, as sequenced in a study of blood T cell repertoires in COVID-19. Sequencing used immunoSEQ multiplex PCR; TCRdb keeps in-frame clones, though not all of them. The sample holds 250,000 or so clones, about 82% seen once. Sequenced sample: peripheral blood. These receptor sequences come from a man aged 80 or over with acute or convalescent COVID-19.

This sequence joins TRBV15 and TRBJ1-5; possible D gene TRBD1, 6 bases. V lost 1 base, J lost 2 bases, and 12 bases lay in between. This CDR3 is built from 16 residues. Germline CDR1 reads LNHNV; CDR2 reads YYDKDF (reference sequence). The CDR3 protein is CATSRGKGVGNQPQHF. The CDR3 DNA reads TGTGCCACCAGCAGAGGCAAGGGGGTGGGCAATCAGCCCCAGCATTTT.

The chain couples TRBV2 to TRBJ1-1, with unresolved D. The germline gives CDR1 SNHLY, CDR2 FYNNEI. CDR3 length equals 15 residues. V was pared by 4 bases and J by 0 bases, with 12 bases between. CDR3 nucleotides: TGTGCCAGCAGTGGAAGAGCGGGAATGAACACTGAAGCTTTCTTT. Translating gives CASSGRAGMNTEAFF. Looking up the rest from reference TRBV2 and TRBJ1-1 gives the full variable domain: EPEVTQTPSHQVTQMGQEVILRCVPISNHLYFYWYRQILGQKVEFLVSFYNNEISEKSEIFDDQFSVERPDGSNFTLKIRSTKLEDSAMYFCASSGRAGMNTEAFFGQGTRLTVV.

The chain couples TRBV15 to TRBJ2-1, with TRBD1 matching over 8 bases. The CDR3 contains 18 residues. After removal of 3 bases from V and 7 bases from J, the junction contained 17 bases not matched to a gene. CDR1 is LNHNV and CDR2 is YYDKDF in the germline V gene (reference sequence). The CDR3 DNA follows: TGTGCCACCAGCAGGTTTCCTACCGGGACAGGACTAATGAATGAGCAGTTCTTC. Its translation: CATSRFPTGTGLMNEQFF.

V usage is TRBV7-2 and J usage is TRBJ1-2; D is undetermined. V was trimmed by 6 bases and J by 3 bases, leaving 14 bases between them. This CDR3 is built from 14 residues. Germline V lookup: CDR1 SGHTA, CDR2 FQGNSA. In DNA form, the CDR3 reads TGTGCCAGCAGTTCTCTATCCGCGCACTATGGCTACACCTTC. Its translation is CASSSLSAHYGYTF. Based on the CDR3 plus reference TRBV7-2 and TRBJ1-2, the full variable domain is GAGVSQSPSNKVTEKGKDVELRCDPISGHTALYWYRQSLGQGLEFLIYFQGNSAPDKSGLPSDRFSAERTGGSVSTLTIQRTQQEDSAVYLCASSSLSAHYGYTFGSGTRLTVV.

This chain links TRBV28 with TRBJ1-5; the D gene is possibly TRBD1 (5 bases). V was trimmed by 7 bases and J by 1 base, leaving 17 bases between them. The CDR3 has 16 residues. Germline loops: CDR1 MDHEN, CDR2 SYDVKM. The CDR3 protein is CASTGGGISSNQPQHF. The CDR3 DNA reads as TGTGCCAGCACAGGCGGGGGTATTTCAAGCAATCAGCCCCAGCATTTT.

The chain combines TRBV7-8 with TRBJ2-7; D is possibly TRBD1 (6 bases). Germline CDR1 SGHVS, CDR2 FQNEAQ. The CDR3 is 12 residues long. The ends were cut back, 5 bases at V and 12 bases at J, with 17 bases in the middle. Here the CDR3 DNA reads TGTGCCAGCAGCGAGCGACAGGCCGTGAGGTACTTC. As protein: CASSERQAVRYF.

The V gene is TRBV12-2, the J gene TRBJ1-6; TRBD1, the D gene given by the table, was not confirmed from the DNA. TRBV12-2 is a pseudogene segment. This CDR3 is built from 13 residues. The CDR3 is CASRLQDNSPLHF. The CDR3 DNA is TGTGCAAGTCGCTTACAGGATAATTCACCCCTCCACTTT.

CDR3 in amino acids: CASSQSRTTNEQFF. As DNA, the CDR3 is TGTGCCAGCAGCCAGTCAAGGACTACTAATGAGCAGTTCTTC. The chain joins TRBV3-1 (or the pseudogene TRBV3-2) to TRBJ2-1, with a possible D match to TRBD2 (6 bases). The CDR3 loop spans 14 amino acids. V was cut by 3 bases and J by 7 bases, with 13 bases left in between. From germline, CDR1 is LGHDT and CDR2 YNNKEL (reference sequence).